This TCR beta chain is from a study of blood T cells in healthy people across ages (dated by TCRdb to between 2015 and 2017). Study-wide context: In model experiments, roughly one uniquely barcoded TCR beta cDNA molecule per two T cells was captured by template switching. To track age-related changes in TCR beta repertoire diversity, the study relied on deep sequencing normalized with unique cDNA molecular identifiers. The donors were divided into four age groups: young (average approximately 17 years), middle-aged (about 40), aged (roughly 60) and long-lived (roughly 82). To avoid experimental bias, donors of different ages were spread randomly across the sequencing lanes. For two donors (one aged 18 to 30 and one aged 80 or older), the study analyzed two additional independent replicas of 1 million unique cDNA reads from the same blood draw.

In regard to this clonotype: Which antigen it targets is not known. Base qualities are not recorded, but no much larger clone differs from it by a single base.

Library preparation used 5' RACE. The instrument was an Illumina HiSeq 2500. A second PCR of roughly 6 to 12 cycles was run with a J-beta primer mix and a sample-barcoded 5' primer. Each TCR beta cDNA molecule received a unique molecular identifier from a template-switch 5' adaptor carrying 12 random nucleotides. Each sample yielded at least 2.5 million CDR3-containing paired-end reads. First-strand cDNA synthesis was performed from all RNA using the Mint cDNA synthesis kit, with priming by a TRBC-specific oligonucleotide. Following uracil-DNA glycosylase treatment, a first 18-cycle PCR with universal primers M1SS and BC2_uni_R was performed on all cDNA. From the authors' description of their analysis: Normalization of each sample was performed by random selection of 1 million high-quality reads, each carrying a distinct molecular identifier. Instead of being binned into consensus sequences, reads with shared molecular identifiers were discarded. MiTCR, set to a Q25 quality threshold and the strictest error-elimination algorithm, was used for CDR3 identification, clonotype clustering and error correction. A nonparametric unseen species model using Euler transformation provided a lower-bound estimate of total TCR beta diversity. In-frame beta chains were kept once TCRdb had trimmed the public reads at Q25 with fastp and called clones with MiXCR. CDR3 protein sequences are deduplicated, and each keeps its most common genes and DNA. TCRdb's processing, not the study's, gives the V and J calls here. Recorded for this sample are hundreds of thousands of distinct CDR3 sequences; around 62% of them occurred a single time. The ten largest clonotypes hold around a quarter of the sample.

The donors were roughly 38 Caucasian individuals from Russia, aged about 6 to 95 years, who were systemically healthy. Each donor gave about 9.7 milliliters of peripheral blood, drawn into EDTA-treated Vacutainer tubes. Ficoll-Paque density-gradient centrifugation was used to isolate PBMCs, with at least 6.5 million per sample. Trizol reagent was used to extract total RNA from the PBMCs, yielding at least 6 micrograms per sample. The percentages of naive CD45RAhigh/CD27high T cells were determined by flow cytometry on a PBMC aliquot from every donor. Overall results and qualifications from the work: Conclusive comparison of naive and antigen-experienced compartments was prevented by the profiling of bulk unsorted PBMCs. The percentage of naive T cells measured by flow cytometry correlated strongly with observed TCR beta diversity. Compared with the aged group, the long-lived group had more naive CD4+ T cells, fewer expanded clones and increased TCR diversity, suggesting age selection. Estimates of total diversity from one million sequenced T cells were regarded as lower bounds and underestimates. Donor CMV infection status was unknown, potentially confounding age-related changes in expanded clonotypes. Observed TCR beta diversity per million T cells fell roughly linearly with age, and a significant reduction was already apparent by age roughly 41.

Measured from the cysteine to the phenylalanine, the CDR3 is 16 residues long. Of all the DNA, just the CDR3 is kept, 48 bases in frame from base 1. For CDR1 and CDR2, the germline V gene lists SGHVS and FQNEAQ. V is cut back by 1 base and J by 3 bases, with 4 bases in the junction unmatched. The specimen was blood. The source is a man aged 25 to 45 in good health. The chain is made from TRBV7-8 and TRBJ2-1; TRBD2 aligns with 9 central bases. The DNA sequence is TGTGCCAGCAGCTTAGGGGGTAGCGGGAGCTACAATGAGCAGTTCTTC. Its translation reads: CASSLGGSGSYNEQFF.